This entry lists 9 T cell receptor beta chains sequenced from one sample in a study of T cell responses to AZD1222 COVID-19 vaccine. The protocol was immunoSEQ multiplex PCR, while the TCRdb copy is restricted to in-frame clones and leaves out a portion. The sample has approximately 70,000 clones, about four fifths seen once; the top ten hold 11% to 15%. The sample consisted of peripheral blood, taken 28 days after the second AZD1222 dose. The source is an adult who received the AZD1222 COVID-19 vaccine.

V is TRBV5-1 and J is TRBJ2-3; D unresolved. In germline, CDR1 is SGHRS, CDR2 YFSETQ. The CDR3 is made up of 15 amino acids. V lost 0 bases, J lost 1 base, and 9 bases lay in between. The CDR3 region is CASSLGQLGTDTQYF. CDR3 nucleotides: TGCGCCAGCAGCTTGGGGCAGTTAGGCACAGATACGCAGTATTTT.

This clone came up a few times. This chain joins TRBV2 and TRBJ1-4; D uncertain. CDR3 length equals 14 residues. V was shortened by 7 bases and J by 5 bases, with 14 bases between the two germline ends. Germline V gene data show CDR1 as SNHLY and CDR2 as FYNNEI. The CDR3 here is CASNRIGLNEKLFF. The CDR3 bases are TGTGCCAGCAATCGGATTGGCTTGAATGAAAAACTGTTTTTT.

The gene calls are TRBV9 and TRBJ2-1; TRBD2 matches 14 bases. The CDR3 runs 19 residues. V dropped 4 bases and J dropped 1; count of bases not matched to a gene: 10. CDR1 is SGDLS and CDR2 is YYNGEE in the germline V gene. CDR3: CASSPRGTSGGPSYNEQFF. DNA for the CDR3: TGTGCCAGCAGCCCCAGGGGGACTAGCGGGGGCCCATCCTACAATGAGCAGTTCTTC.

The chain joins TRBV28 to TRBJ2-7, with TRBD1 matching over 8 bases. The V gene end was trimmed by 5 bases and the J gene end by 2 bases; junction bases not matched to a gene: 11. Germline V gene lookup returns CDR1 MDHEN and CDR2 SYDVKM. The CDR3 length is 16 residues. The CDR3 sequence is CASSPQLGQAAYEQYF. The DNA for the CDR3 is TGTGCCAGCAGTCCTCAACTGGGACAGGCGGCCTACGAGCAGTACTTC.

This clone was picked up a small number of times. The chain recombines TRBV3-1 (or the pseudogene TRBV3-2) with TRBJ1-6; 7 positions match TRBD1. Losses at the gene ends were 2 bases for V and 0 bases for J; bases not matched to a gene: 4. The CDR3 has 17 amino acids. The germline V gene encodes CDR1 LGHDT and CDR2 YNNKEL (reference sequence). The CDR3, as DNA: TGTGCCAGCAGCCAAAAACAGGGGACCTCCTATAATTCACCCCTCCACTTT. This encodes CASSQKQGTSYNSPLHF.

The chain recombines TRBV5-1 with TRBJ1-1; 7 bases line up with TRBD1. V shed 1 base, J shed 1 base, and the junction held 4 bases outside the gene matches. CDR1 is SGHRS and CDR2 is YFSETQ in the germline V gene. The CDR3 is made up of 15 amino acids. The CDR3 DNA is TGCGCCAGCAGCTTGTCTTGGACAGGGAACACTGAAGCTTTCTTT. Amino acids: CASSLSWTGNTEAFF.

This clone showed up just a few times. This chain joins TRBV2 and TRBJ1-1; D unresolved. Trimming removed 8 bases at V and 0 bases at J, with 10 bases between. The CDR3 length is 13 residues. CDR1 and CDR2 (germline): SNHLY, FYNNEI. DNA of the CDR3: TGTGCCAGCGTAATGAAGCTGAACACTGAAGCTTTCTTT. It translates to CASVMKLNTEAFF.

The J gene is TRBJ1-1, the V gene TRBV7-3; the D gene is possibly TRBD1 (6 bases). This CDR3 region has 14 residues. In germline, CDR1 is SGHTA, CDR2 FQGTGA. The V and J ends lost 4 bases and 6 bases respectively, with 15 bases between them. This CDR3 reads CASSSGGPSSEAFF. CDR3 bases: TGTGCCAGCAGCTCGGGGGGGCCATCCTCTGAAGCTTTCTTT.

The rearrangement uses TRBV7-8 and TRBJ2-7, with D maybe TRBD2 (5 bases). V was clipped by 4 bases and J by 0 bases, with 13 bases between them. This CDR3 spans 15 amino acids. Germline lookup yields CDR1 SGHVS and CDR2 FQNEAQ. Here the CDR3 reads CASSSYSGDSYEQYF. CDR3 nucleotides: TGTGCCAGCAGCTCCTATTCCGGGGACTCCTACGAGCAGTACTTC.